This T cell receptor (beta chain) was identified during a study of blood T cells in healthy people across ages. CDR1 and CDR2 (germline): DFQATT, SNEGSKA (reference sequence). Deletions cut 0 bases from V and 4 bases from J, with 7 bases between. The CDR3 consists of 13 residues. A second PCR, run for about 7 to 12 cycles, used a sample-barcoded 5' primer plus a J-beta primer mix. Individual samples furnished no less than 2.5 million CDR3-containing paired-end reads apiece. TCRdb fed the 5' RACE reads into MiXCR, producing one record per CDR3 protein. The repertoire has just over 800,000 distinct CDR3 sequences, approximately 65% of them found once; the top ten carry approximately 30%.

This sequence joins TRBV20-1 and TRBJ1-5, with D possibly being TRBD1 (5 bases). The sequencing sample was made of blood. This clonotype was obtained from a man aged 25 to 40 in good health. This CDR3 is CSAREWGNQPQHF. The DNA for the CDR3 is TGCAGTGCTAGAGAATGGGGGAATCAGCCCCAGCATTTT.